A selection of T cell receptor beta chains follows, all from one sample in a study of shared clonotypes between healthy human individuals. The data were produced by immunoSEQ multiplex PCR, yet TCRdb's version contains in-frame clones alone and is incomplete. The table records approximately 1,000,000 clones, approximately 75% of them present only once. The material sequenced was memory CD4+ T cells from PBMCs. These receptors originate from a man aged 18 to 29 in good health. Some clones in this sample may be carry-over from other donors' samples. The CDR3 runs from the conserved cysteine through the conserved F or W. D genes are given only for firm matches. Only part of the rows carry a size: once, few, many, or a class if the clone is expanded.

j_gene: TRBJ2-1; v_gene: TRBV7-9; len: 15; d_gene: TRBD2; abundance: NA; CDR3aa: CASSLAGGRGNEQFF; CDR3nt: TGTGCCAGCAGCTTAGCCGGCGGGAGGGGCAATGAGCAGTTCTTC
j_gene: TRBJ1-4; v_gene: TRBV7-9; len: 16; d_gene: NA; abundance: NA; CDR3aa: CASSLAGSQGREKLFF; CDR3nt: TGTGCCAGCAGCTTAGCAGGGTCACAGGGTCGGGAAAAACTGTTTTTT
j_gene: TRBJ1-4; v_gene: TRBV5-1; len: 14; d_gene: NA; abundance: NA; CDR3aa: CASSLSTTNEKLFF; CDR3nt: TGCGCCAGCAGCTTGAGTACAACTAATGAAAAACTGTTTTTT
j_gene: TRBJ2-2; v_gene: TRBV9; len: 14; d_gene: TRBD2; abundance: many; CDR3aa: CASSARTSTGELFF; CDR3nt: TGTGCCAGCAGCGCCCGGACTAGCACCGGGGAGCTGTTTTTT
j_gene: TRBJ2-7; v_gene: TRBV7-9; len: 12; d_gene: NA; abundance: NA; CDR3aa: CASSPVSYEQYF; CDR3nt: TGTGCCAGCAGCCCGGTCTCCTACGAGCAGTACTTC
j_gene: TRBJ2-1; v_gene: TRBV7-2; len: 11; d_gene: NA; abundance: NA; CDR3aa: CASSLGTDQFF; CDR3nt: TGTGCCAGCAGCCTCGGGACGGATCAGTTCTTC
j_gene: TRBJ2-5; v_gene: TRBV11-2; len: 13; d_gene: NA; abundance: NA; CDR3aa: CASSFTVQETQYF; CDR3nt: TGTGCCAGCAGCTTCACGGTCCAAGAGACCCAGTACTTC
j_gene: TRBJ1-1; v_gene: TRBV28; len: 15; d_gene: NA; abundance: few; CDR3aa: CASSPPDRMNTEAFF; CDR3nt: TGTGCCAGCAGTCCCCCGGACAGAATGAACACTGAAGCTTTCTTT
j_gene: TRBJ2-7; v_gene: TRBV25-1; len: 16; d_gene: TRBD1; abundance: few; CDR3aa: CASSELDRQGGDEQYF; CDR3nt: TGTGCCAGCAGTGAACTCGATCGACAGGGGGGAGACGAGCAGTACTTC
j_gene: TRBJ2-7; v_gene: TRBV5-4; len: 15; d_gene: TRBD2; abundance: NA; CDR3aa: CASSPSGSSWGEQYF; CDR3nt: TGTGCCAGCAGCCCCAGCGGGAGCTCGTGGGGCGAGCAGTACTTC
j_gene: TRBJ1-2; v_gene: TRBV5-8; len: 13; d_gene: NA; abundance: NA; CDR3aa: CASSFGVPYGYTF; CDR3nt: TGTGCCAGCAGCTTCGGGGTCCCCTATGGCTACACCTTC
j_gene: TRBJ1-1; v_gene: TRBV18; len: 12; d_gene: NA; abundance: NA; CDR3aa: CASSVGGTEAFF; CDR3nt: TGTGCCAGCTCTGTTGGTGGGACTGAAGCTTTCTTT
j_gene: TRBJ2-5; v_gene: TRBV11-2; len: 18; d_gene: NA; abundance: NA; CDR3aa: CASSLDVTAGATRETQYF; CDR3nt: TGTGCCAGCAGCTTAGATGTGACGGCAGGGGCTACTAGGGAGACCCAGTACTTC
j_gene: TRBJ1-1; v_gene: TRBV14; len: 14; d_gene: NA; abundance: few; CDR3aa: CASSQAGYPERAFF; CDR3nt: TGTGCCAGCAGCCAAGCCGGATACCCGGAACGAGCTTTCTTT
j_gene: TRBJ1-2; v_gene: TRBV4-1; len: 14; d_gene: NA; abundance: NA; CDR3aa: CASSQDRIFYGYTF; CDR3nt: TGCGCCAGCAGCCAAGACAGGATCTTCTATGGCTACACCTTC
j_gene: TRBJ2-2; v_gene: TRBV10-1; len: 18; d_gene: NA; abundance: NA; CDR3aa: CASSGIEFPGGKAGELFF; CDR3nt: TGCGCCAGCAGTGGAATCGAATTCCCAGGGGGGAAGGCCGGGGAGCTGTTTTTT
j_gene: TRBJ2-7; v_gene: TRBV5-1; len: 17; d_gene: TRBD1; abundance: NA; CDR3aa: CASSPNPMTGRSYEQYF; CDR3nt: TGCGCCAGCAGCCCCAACCCCATGACAGGGAGATCCTACGAGCAGTACTTC
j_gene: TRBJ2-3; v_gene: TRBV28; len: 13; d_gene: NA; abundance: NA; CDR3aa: CAITGWGTDTQYF; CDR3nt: TGTGCCATCACAGGGTGGGGCACAGATACGCAGTATTTT
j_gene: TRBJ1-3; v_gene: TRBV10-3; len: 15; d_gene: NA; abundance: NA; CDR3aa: CAISNQDSGRNTIYF; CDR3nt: TGTGCCATCAGTAACCAGGATAGTGGACGAAACACCATATATTTT
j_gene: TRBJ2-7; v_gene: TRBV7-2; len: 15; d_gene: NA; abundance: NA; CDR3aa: CASSLAGTTAYEQYF; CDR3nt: TGTGCCAGCAGCTTAGCAGGGACAACGGCCTACGAGCAGTACTTC
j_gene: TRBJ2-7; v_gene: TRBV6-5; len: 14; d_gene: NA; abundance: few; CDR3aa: CASSYGGRGYEQYF; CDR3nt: TGTGCCAGCAGTTATGGGGGTCGAGGCTACGAGCAGTACTTC
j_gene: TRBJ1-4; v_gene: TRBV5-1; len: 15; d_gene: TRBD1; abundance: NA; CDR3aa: CASSLWTGPNEKLFF; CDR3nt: TGCGCCAGCAGCTTATGGACAGGGCCAAATGAAAAACTGTTTTTT
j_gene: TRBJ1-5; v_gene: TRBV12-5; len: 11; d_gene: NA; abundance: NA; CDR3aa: CASGVNQPQHF; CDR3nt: TGTGCTAGTGGGGTAAATCAGCCCCAGCATTTT
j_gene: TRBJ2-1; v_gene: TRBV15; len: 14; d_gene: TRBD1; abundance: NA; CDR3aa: CATRGTGGHNEQFF; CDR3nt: TGTGCCACCAGGGGGACAGGGGGCCACAATGAGCAGTTCTTC
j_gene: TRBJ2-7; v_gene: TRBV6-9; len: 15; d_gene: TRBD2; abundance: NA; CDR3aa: CASSRGLAEVYEQYF; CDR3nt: TGTGCCAGCAGCCGGGGACTAGCGGAAGTCTACGAGCAGTACTTC
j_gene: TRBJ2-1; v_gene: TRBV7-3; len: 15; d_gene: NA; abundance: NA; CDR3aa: CASSGKGGVHNEQFF; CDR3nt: TGTGCCAGCAGCGGCAAGGGAGGAGTCCACAATGAGCAGTTCTTC
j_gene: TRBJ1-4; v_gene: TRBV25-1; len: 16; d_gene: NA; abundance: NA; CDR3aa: CASSEDRAALVEKLFF; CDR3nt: TGTGCCAGCAGTGAAGATAGGGCCGCTTTGGTTGAAAAACTGTTTTTT
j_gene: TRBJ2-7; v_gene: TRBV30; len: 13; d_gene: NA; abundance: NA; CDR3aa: CAWNEGSSYEQYF; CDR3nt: TGTGCCTGGAACGAGGGGAGCTCCTACGAGCAGTACTTC
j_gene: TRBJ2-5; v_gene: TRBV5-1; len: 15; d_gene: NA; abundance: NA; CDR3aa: CASSSMTLGVETQYF; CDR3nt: TGCGCCAGCAGCTCGATGACATTGGGGGTCGAGACCCAGTACTTC
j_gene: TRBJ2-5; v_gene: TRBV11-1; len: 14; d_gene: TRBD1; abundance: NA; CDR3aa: CASSSRDRVARQYF; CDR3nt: TGTGCCAGCAGCTCCCGGGACAGGGTGGCGCGTCAGTACTTC
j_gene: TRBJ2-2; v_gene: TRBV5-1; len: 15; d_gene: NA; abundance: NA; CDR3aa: CASSLRALSTGELFF; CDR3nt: TGCGCCAGCAGCTTGAGGGCTCTGAGCACCGGGGAGCTGTTTTTT
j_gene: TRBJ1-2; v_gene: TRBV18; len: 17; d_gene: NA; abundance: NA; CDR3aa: CASSPSVQGPSNYGYTF; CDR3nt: TGTGCCAGCTCACCATCCGTTCAGGGCCCCTCTAACTATGGCTACACCTTC
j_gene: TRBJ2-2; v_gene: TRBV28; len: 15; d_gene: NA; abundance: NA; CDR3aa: CASQDRVQNTGELFF; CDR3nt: TGTGCCAGCCAAGACAGAGTACAAAACACCGGGGAGCTGTTTTTT
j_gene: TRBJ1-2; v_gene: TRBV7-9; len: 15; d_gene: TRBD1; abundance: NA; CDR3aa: CASSFTQGANYGYTF; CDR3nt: TGTGCCAGCAGCTTCACTCAGGGGGCTAACTATGGCTACACCTTC
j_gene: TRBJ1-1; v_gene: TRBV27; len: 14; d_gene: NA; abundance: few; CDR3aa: CASSADGPNTEAFF; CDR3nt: TGTGCCAGCTCGGCGGACGGCCCGAACACTGAAGCTTTCTTT
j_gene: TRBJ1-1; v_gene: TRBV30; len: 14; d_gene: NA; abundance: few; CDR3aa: CAWSDRGMGTEAFF; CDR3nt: TGTGCCTGGAGTGATAGAGGGATGGGCACTGAAGCTTTCTTT
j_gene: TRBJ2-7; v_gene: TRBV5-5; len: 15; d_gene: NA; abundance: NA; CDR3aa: CASSPHADSSYEQYF; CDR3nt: TGTGCCAGCAGCCCACATGCGGACAGCTCCTACGAGCAGTACTTC
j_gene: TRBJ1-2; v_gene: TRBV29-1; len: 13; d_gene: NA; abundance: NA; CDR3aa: CSSRTTSGTGYTF; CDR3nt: TGCAGCTCCCGAACCACTTCCGGGACCGGCTACACCTTC
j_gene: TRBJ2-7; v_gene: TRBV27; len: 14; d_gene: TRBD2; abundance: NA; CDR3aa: CASSSLAGSYEQYF; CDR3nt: TGTGCCAGCAGTTCCCTAGCGGGATCCTACGAGCAGTACTTC
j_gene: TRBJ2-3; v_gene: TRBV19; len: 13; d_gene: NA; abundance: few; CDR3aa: CASSPALTDTQYF; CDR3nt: TGTGCCAGTAGTCCGGCCTTAACAGATACGCAGTATTTT
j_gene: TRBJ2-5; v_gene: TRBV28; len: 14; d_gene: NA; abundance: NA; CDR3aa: CASSWDFPPETQYF; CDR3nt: TGTGCCAGCAGTTGGGACTTTCCACCAGAGACCCAGTACTTC
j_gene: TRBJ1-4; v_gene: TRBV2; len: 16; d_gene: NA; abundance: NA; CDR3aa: CASSERDGQTTEKLFF; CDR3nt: TGTGCCAGCAGTGAGCGGGACGGACAGACTACTGAAAAACTGTTTTTT
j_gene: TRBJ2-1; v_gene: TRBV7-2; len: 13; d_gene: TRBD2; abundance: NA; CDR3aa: CASSSSGSNEQFF; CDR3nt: TGTGCCAGCAGCTCTAGCGGGAGCAATGAGCAGTTCTTC
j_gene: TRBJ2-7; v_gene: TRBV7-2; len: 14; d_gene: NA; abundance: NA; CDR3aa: CASSSSWGFYEQYF; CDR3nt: TGTGCCAGCAGCTCCTCGTGGGGTTTCTACGAGCAGTACTTC
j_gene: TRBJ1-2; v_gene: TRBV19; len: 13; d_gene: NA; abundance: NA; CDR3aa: CASSPGEAYGYTF; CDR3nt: TGTGCCAGTAGCCCAGGGGAGGCCTATGGCTACACCTTC
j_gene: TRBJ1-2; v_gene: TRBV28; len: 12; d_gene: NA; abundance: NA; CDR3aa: CASSLQSYGYTF; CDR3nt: TGTGCCAGCAGTCTACAGAGCTATGGCTACACCTTC
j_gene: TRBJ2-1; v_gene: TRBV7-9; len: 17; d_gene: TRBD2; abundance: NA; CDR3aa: CASSLGNTGLVDNEQFF; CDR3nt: TGTGCCAGCAGCTTGGGCAATACGGGACTAGTTGACAATGAGCAGTTCTTC
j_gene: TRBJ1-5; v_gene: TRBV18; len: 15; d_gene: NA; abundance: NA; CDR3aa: CASSPMQGSNQPQHF; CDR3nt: TGTGCCAGCTCCCCTATGCAGGGAAGCAATCAGCCCCAGCATTTT
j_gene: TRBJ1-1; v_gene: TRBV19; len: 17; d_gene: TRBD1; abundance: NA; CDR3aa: CASSTPGQGQGSTEAFF; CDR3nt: TGTGCCAGTAGTACCCCGGGCCAGGGACAGGGGAGTACTGAAGCTTTCTTT
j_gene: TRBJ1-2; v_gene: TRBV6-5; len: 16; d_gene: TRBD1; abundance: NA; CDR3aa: CASSYSSAQGMRGYTF; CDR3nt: TGTGCCAGCAGTTACTCGAGCGCACAGGGGATGCGTGGCTACACCTTC
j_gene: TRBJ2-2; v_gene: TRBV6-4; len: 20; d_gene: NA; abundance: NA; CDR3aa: CASSDITNRAEERDTGELFF; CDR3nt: TGTGCCAGCAGTGACATTACCAACAGGGCCGAGGAGAGGGATACCGGGGAGCTGTTTTTT
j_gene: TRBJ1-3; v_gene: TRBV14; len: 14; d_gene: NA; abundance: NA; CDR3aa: CASSQVARTNTIYF; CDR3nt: TGTGCCAGCAGCCAAGTTGCCCGGACGAACACCATATATTTT
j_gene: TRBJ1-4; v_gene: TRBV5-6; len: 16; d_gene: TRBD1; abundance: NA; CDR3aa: CASSWSMGTGNEKLFF; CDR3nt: TGTGCCAGCAGCTGGTCCATGGGGACAGGCAATGAAAAACTGTTTTTT